This TCR beta chain was captured by sequencing in a study of blood T cells in healthy people across ages. Findings of the study overall: Per million T cells, the diversity of TCR beta decreased roughly linearly as age advanced. Fewer expanded clones and more diversity marked long-lived versus aged donors.

Concerning this clonotype itself: What it recognizes is unknown.

Trimming took off 6 bases at V and 11 bases at J, with 14 bases between the two ends. The CDR3 is 13 residues long. CDR1 PRHDT and CDR2 FYEKMQ come from the germline V gene (reference sequence). Then a second PCR, running roughly 6 to 11 cycles, was carried out with a sample-barcoded 5' primer and a J-beta primer mix. TCRdb independently ran MiXCR on the 5' RACE reads; one entry per CDR3 protein. Among 780,000 or so distinct CDR3 sequences, about 55% were seen once, and the ten largest hold about 42%. Isolation yielded PBMCs, at least 6.5 million per sample, in every case. This receptor was taken from an elderly man in good health. The specimen was blood. The V and J genes are TRBV13 and TRBJ1-6; the D gene is possibly TRBD1 (5 bases). The CDR3 sequence: CASRVQGTPPLHF. CDR3 DNA sequence: TGTGCCAGCAGGGTCCAGGGTACCCCACCCCTCCACTTT. Full variable domain (remainder filled in from reference TRBV13 and TRBJ1-6): AAGVIQSPRHLIKEKRETATLKCYPIPRHDTVYWYQQGPGQDPQFLISFYEKMQSDKGSIPDRFSAQQFSDYHSELNMSSLELGDSALYFCASRVQGTPPLHFGNGTRLTVT.